This TCR beta chain was sequenced in a study of T-cell memory formation after mild COVID-19 (dated by TCRdb to about 2021). With respect to the entire study: Most TCR sequence clusters were specific to one of the two donors. In a couple of donors, T-cell clones that expanded and contracted after mild COVID-19 were tracked by sequencing TCRalpha and TCRbeta repertoires over time. Two young, previously healthy adult volunteers made up the cohort, one male and one female.

Sequencing was carried out with an Illumina NovaSeq 6000. cDNA libraries for TCRalpha and TCRbeta were prepared by 5'RACE using constant-segment primers, with sample barcodes and unique molecular identifiers added. Trizol reagent was used to extract RNA from every sample. The libraries were amplified in two PCR steps, and the second step added a second sample barcode and Illumina TruSeq adapters. Libraries were sequenced on an Illumina NovaSeq with 2 x 150 bp paired-end reads. Per the source publication's procedure: Demultiplexing of reads and collapsing into UMI-guided consensus sequences were performed with migec v1.2.7. With mixcr v2.1.11, UMI consensuses were aligned to TRA and TRB V and J templates and assembled into clonotypes. Expanded or contracted clonotypes were those called significant by both edgeR and NoisET, with noise models trained on biological replicates. For edgeR calls, the cutoffs were a false discovery rate-adjusted p below 0.01 and a log2 fold-change threshold of 1. PCA with hierarchical clustering of max-normalized trajectories of the 1000 most abundant clonotypes was used as exploratory dynamics analysis. Separately sequenced CD4+ and CD8+ repertoires were used to assign a CD4 or CD8 phenotype to each responding clone. The public reads were quality trimmed at Q25 with fastp and then assembled into clones with MiXCR by TCRdb, keeping productive beta chains. Rows matching on CDR3 protein sequence are summarized as one entry with the most common DNA and genes. The V and J calls were not made by the authors but by TCRdb's processing. Here the sample has some 40,000 distinct CDR3 sequences; about 7.3% occur a single time. 1.4% to 1.5% of the sample goes to the ten largest clones.

Ficoll-Paque density gradient centrifugation was the method used to isolate PBMCs. CDR1 and CDR2 (SEHNR, FQNEAQ) derive from the germline V gene (reference sequence). Measured from the cysteine to the phenylalanine, the CDR3 is 14 residues long. Solely the CDR3 DNA is kept, with 42 bases framed from the first base. Trimming accounts for 11 bases at V and 7 bases at J, while the number of junction bases matched to no gene is 15. Notes on this clonotype: Its antigen has not been determined. The sample holds no much larger clone one base away, and base qualities are not on file.

Overall results and qualifications from the work: The study covered only two mild cases, and larger cohorts including severe cases with pre-infection samples were considered necessary. SARS-CoV-2 specificity of the second-wave clones peaking on day 37 was not confirmed. From day 15 to 85, contracting clones showed balanced CD4/CD8 phenotypes, whereas a second wave of clones that expanded from day 15 to 37 leaned towards CD4+. The detection of some responding clones in pre-infection memory suggests that pre-existing cross-reactive memory T cells joined the SARS-CoV-2 response. Contracting CD4+ clones appeared mostly in the CM and EM memory subsets, whereas CD8+ clones were enriched in EMRA.

The sequence is built from TRBV7-9 and TRBJ1-2; TRBD1 fits 8 bases in the junction. Sequencing input: PBMCs or a T cell subset sorted from them (not recorded which). The TCR comes from a man younger than 35 who had mild COVID-19 (a few samples of this study predate the infection). The sample titles of this study are shuffled in the database, so cell type and time point are left out; the donor was told from shared clones. The DNA sequence is TGTGCCGAGGACCCGGACAGGGACAGGAGTGGCTACACCTTC. The encoded protein is CAEDPDRDRSGYTF.